A single sample gave rise to the 31 T cell receptor beta chains below, sequenced in a study of cytomegalovirus exposure and HLA in healthy donors. The PCR had 60 Vbeta and 13 Jbeta primers. The data were produced by immunoSEQ multiplex PCR, yet TCRdb's version contains in-frame clones alone and is incomplete. The sample has 90,000 to 120,000 clones; around 78% are singletons. The sample was PBMCs. The receptors come from a man aged 25-40 years in good health and CMV-seronegative.

This clone was counted a few times. V gene TRBV28 combines with J gene TRBJ2-5, with TRBD2 identical over 12 bases. V gave up 4 bases and J gave up 5 bases; unmatched junction bases: 17. This CDR3 has 19 amino acids. Germline V gene lookup returns CDR1 MDHEN and CDR2 SYDVKM. The CDR3 sequence: CASSSASSSSGGASETQYF. The CDR3 nucleotides read TGTGCCAGCAGTTCAGCCTCCTCCTCTAGCGGGGGGGCCTCGGAGACCCAGTACTTC.

The V call is TRBV7-8, the J call TRBJ2-5; 12 positions match TRBD2. V was clipped by 6 bases and J by 2 bases; unmatched bases: 7. CDR3 length: 16 residues. The germline CDR1 and CDR2 sequences are SGHVS and FQNEAQ. CDR3 nucleotide sequence: TGTGCCAGCAGTTCTGGGACTAGCGGGCCGCAAGAGACCCAGTACTTC. Translation gives CASSSGTSGPQETQYF.

The chain employs TRBV28 and TRBJ1-4, with D hard to call. There are 11 residues in the CDR3. Germline values: CDR1 MDHEN, CDR2 SYDVKM. With 5 bases removed from V and 10 bases from J, the gap between germline ends came to 8 bases. Written as DNA, the CDR3 is TGTGCCAGCAGTAACCGGGTAAAACTGTTTTTT. Protein: CASSNRVKLFF.

Here the CDR3 reads CSVEGTGNTDTQYF. CDR3 nucleotide sequence: TGCAGCGTTGAGGGGACAGGGAACACAGATACGCAGTATTTT. The chain couples TRBV29-1 to TRBJ2-3; 9 bases fit TRBD1. The germline V gene encodes CDR1 SQVTM and CDR2 ANQGSEA. This CDR3 has 14 residues. The V gene end was trimmed by 3 bases and the J gene end by 2 bases; junction bases not matched to a gene: 3.

There are a few counts of this clone. CDR3 in DNA: TGTGCCAGCAGCTTACATACTTGGGGACTAGCGCTGAAAGTGTTCCAAGAGACCCAGTACTTC. As protein: CASSLHTWGLALKVFQETQYF. The chain carries TRBV7-3 and TRBJ2-5, with TRBD2 identical over 10 bases. This CDR3 has 21 amino acids. With 2 bases clipped from V and 1 base from J, the junction kept 19 bases outside the gene matches. Germline CDR1 reads SGHTA; CDR2 reads FQGTGA.

Of note for this clone: The sample holds other DNA sequences that translate to the same CDR3. The J gene is TRBJ2-7, the V gene TRBV7-2; TRBD2 matches 12 bases. The germline gives CDR1 SGHTA, CDR2 FQGNSA. This CDR3 comprises 15 residues. Trimming removed 4 bases from V and 4 bases from J; junction bases left unmatched: 5. The CDR3 DNA is TGTGCCAGCAGCTCCAGTGGACTAGCGGGGTACGAGCAGTACTTC. This codes for CASSSSGLAGYEQYF.

The chain links TRBV2 to TRBJ2-7, with D perhaps matching TRBD1 (5 bases). The germline V gene encodes CDR1 SNHLY and CDR2 FYNNEI. The CDR3 has 13 residues. The V end lost 3 bases, the J end lost 6 bases, and 12 bases lay between the germline ends. CDR3 sequence reads: CASSELRVGEQYF. The CDR3 region has the DNA TGTGCCAGCAGTGAGCTCAGGGTAGGCGAGCAGTACTTC. Full variable domain (outside the CDR3, taken from reference TRBV2 and TRBJ2-7): EPEVTQTPSHQVTQMGQEVILRCVPISNHLYFYWYRQILGQKVEFLVSFYNNEISEKSEIFDDQFSVERPDGSNFTLKIRSTKLEDSAMYFCASSELRVGEQYFGPGTRLTVT.

The chain couples TRBV7-9 to TRBJ1-1, with 7 bases lining up with TRBD1. The CDR3 totals 17 residues. Germline assignment: CDR1 SEHNR and CDR2 FQNEAQ (reference sequence). V lost 5 bases to trimming and J lost 5 bases; unmatched junction nucleotides: 17. Written as DNA, the CDR3 is TGTGCCAGCAGCCAAAACCCCTTAGGGGGCGCAGGGACTGAAGCTTTCTTT. Translating it yields CASSQNPLGGAGTEAFF.

The V and J genes are TRBV18 and TRBJ1-3; 8 bases are shared with TRBD1. This CDR3 has 16 residues. Germline CDR1 and CDR2: KGHSH and LQKENI. Unmatched junction bases numbered 4, after V lost 3 bases and J lost 0 bases. The CDR3 nucleotides read TGTGCCAGCTCACCCGGACAGGGTGACTCTGGAAACACCATATATTTT. As protein: CASSPGQGDSGNTIYF.

V gene TRBV4-1 combines with J gene TRBJ1-5, with D possibly TRBD1 on 5 matching bases. The CDR3 has 16 residues. The germline V and J ends were trimmed by 0 bases and 5 bases, with 14 bases remaining between them. The germline V gene encodes CDR1 MGHRA and CDR2 YSYEKL. As DNA, the CDR3 is TGCGCCAGCAGCCAAGATTTGGGGGGACGAGATCAGCCCCAGCATTTT. Protein: CASSQDLGGRDQPQHF.

V is TRBV9 and J is TRBJ1-2; D is ambiguous. V lost 3 bases, J lost 8 bases, and 8 bases lay in between. Germline loops: CDR1 SGDLS, CDR2 YYNGEE. The CDR3 loop spans 11 amino acids. CDR3 protein: CASSGGRGYTF. The CDR3 DNA reads as TGTGCCAGCAGCGGAGGTAGGGGCTACACCTTC.

The V call is TRBV10-3, the J call TRBJ2-5; TRBD1 aligns across 7 bases. V gave up 10 bases and J gave up 2 bases; unmatched junction bases: 7. CDR1 is ENHRY and CDR2 is SYGVKD in the germline V gene. The CDR3 has 13 amino acids. The CDR3 is CATQGVGQETQYF. CDR3 DNA: TGTGCCACCCAGGGGGTCGGACAAGAGACCCAGTACTTC.

The chain joins TRBV7-6 to TRBJ2-1; tentatively, D is TRBD2 (5 bases). The V and J ends lost 4 bases and 9 bases respectively, with 13 bases between them. This CDR3 spans 13 amino acids. Germline V gene lookup returns CDR1 SGHVS and CDR2 FNYEAQ. The CDR3 nucleotides read TGTGCCAGCAGCTCGGGTGAAGGAGGTGAGCAGTTCTTC. Translating gives CASSSGEGGEQFF.

This clone was picked up a small number of times. The V gene is TRBV7-6, the J gene TRBJ2-2, with 8 positions matching TRBD1. There are 15 residues in the CDR3. V was pared by 8 bases and J by 1 base, with 6 bases of the junction left unmatched. Germline V CDR1 and CDR2: SGHVS, FNYEAQ. The chain's CDR3 is CASGRQGLNTGELFF. The CDR3 region has the DNA TGTGCCAGCGGTAGACAGGGGCTGAACACCGGGGAGCTGTTTTTT.

The chain combines TRBV7-9 with TRBJ2-4; D remains unclear. Per germline, CDR1 SEHNR and CDR2 FQNEAQ (reference sequence). The CDR3 has 15 residues. Trimming removed 1 base from V and 2 bases from J, with 9 bases in between. CDR3 protein: CASSLVTVSKNIQYF. CDR3 bases: TGTGCCAGCAGCTTAGTTACAGTGTCCAAAAACATTCAGTACTTC.

The rearrangement joins TRBV5-6 to TRBJ1-5; D perhaps matches TRBD1 (5 bases). From germline, CDR1 is SGHDT and CDR2 YYEEEE. Trimming removed 2 bases at V and 2 bases at J, with 11 bases between. The CDR3 is made up of 15 amino acids. CDR3 DNA sequence: TGTGCCAGCAGCTTACGGGGGATCGGCAATCAGCCCCAGCATTTT. It translates to CASSLRGIGNQPQHF.

The chain is built from TRBV27 and TRBJ1-6; the D gene is possibly TRBD1 (6 bases). The V end lost 5 bases, the J end lost 9 bases, and 17 bases lay between the germline ends. The CDR3 contains 15 residues. The V gene's germline CDR1 is MNHEY and CDR2 SMNVEV (reference sequence). Here the CDR3 DNA reads TGTGCCAGCAGTCCGGGTGGACAGTCAGGTTCACCCCTCCACTTT. Protein: CASSPGGQSGSPLHF.

The gene calls are TRBV28 and TRBJ1-5; the match to TRBD1 covers 10 bases. J was trimmed by 7 bases and V by 6 bases; bases with no gene match: 6. CDR1 MDHEN and CDR2 SYDVKM come from the germline V gene. The CDR3 totals 14 residues. CDR3 DNA sequence: TGTGCCAGCAGGGGGACAGGGGAGGAACAGCCCCAGCATTTT. Translation gives CASRGTGEEQPQHF.

The J gene is TRBJ2-1, the V gene TRBV5-4; 10 bases are shared with TRBD1. This CDR3 is built from 17 residues. V was pared by 4 bases and J by 1 base, with 8 bases of the junction left unmatched. CDR1 and CDR2 from the germline V gene are SGHNT and YYREEE (reference sequence). DNA for the CDR3: TGTGCCAGCAGCGAAGGACAGGGGGTGGGGTCCTACAATGAGCAGTTCTTC. Its protein is CASSEGQGVGSYNEQFF.

This chain connects TRBV7-6 to TRBJ2-3; possibly TRBD1 for D (5 bases). This CDR3 has 12 residues. Trimming removed 2 bases from V and 5 bases from J, with 5 bases in between. Germline values: CDR1 SGHVS, CDR2 FNYEAQ. CDR3 DNA: TGTGCCAGCAGCTTACAGGGAGATACGCAGTATTTT. As protein: CASSLQGDTQYF.

The chain uses TRBV6-1 and TRBJ2-7, with TRBD2 matching 11 bases. Germline values: CDR1 MNHNS, CDR2 SASEGT. This CDR3 comprises 15 residues. With V trimmed by 0 bases and J by 6 bases, 4 bases remained unmatched. The CDR3: CASSEAGSGRAEQYF. CDR3 DNA: TGTGCCAGCAGTGAAGCGGGTAGCGGGAGGGCCGAGCAGTACTTC.

The rearrangement uses TRBV28 and TRBJ2-7; TRBD2 is a possible D gene (6 bases). Trimming left V 4 bases short and J 0 bases short, with 19 bases between. Germline CDR1 reads MDHEN; CDR2 reads SYDVKM. The CDR3 extends over 17 amino acids. The CDR3 loop reads CASSSSSGGLGSYEQYF. CDR3 DNA sequence: TGTGCCAGCAGTTCCTCATCCGGGGGTTTGGGCTCCTACGAGCAGTACTTC.

This chain uses TRBV5-1 with TRBJ1-5; D remains ambiguous. The CDR3 loop spans 16 amino acids. Germline V gives CDR1 SGHRS, CDR2 YFSETQ. The germline V and J ends were trimmed by 0 bases and 2 bases, with 12 bases remaining between them. CDR3 sequence reads: CASSLDGLGGNQPQHF. The CDR3 DNA reads as TGCGCCAGCAGCTTGGACGGACTGGGAGGCAATCAGCCCCAGCATTTT.

The rearrangement uses TRBV7-2 and TRBJ2-1; 13 bases align to TRBD2. This CDR3 contains 17 residues. The germline gives CDR1 SGHTA, CDR2 FQGNSA. The V gene end was trimmed by 0 bases and the J gene end by 4 bases; junction bases not matched to a gene: 3. The CDR3 coding sequence is TGTGCCAGCAGCTTAGCAACTAGCGGGGGGGTTTACAATGAGCAGTTCTTC. Translating it yields CASSLATSGGVYNEQFF.

J is TRBJ1-2 and V is TRBV28, with TRBD1 matching 8 bases. V lost 8 bases to trimming and J lost 5 bases; unmatched junction nucleotides: 13. This CDR3 spans 15 amino acids. Germline V gene data show CDR1 as MDHEN and CDR2 as SYDVKM. In DNA, the CDR3 is TGTGCCAGCCAACCCGAGGGACAGGCCTATTATGGCTACACCTTC. Translating gives CASQPEGQAYYGYTF.

This clone was seen a handful of times. DNA for the CDR3: TGTGCCAGCAGCCAAGATTTGAGGACAGGGGCAGCCTACGAGCAGTACTTC. It is translated as CASSQDLRTGAAYEQYF. The rearrangement links TRBV14 to TRBJ2-7; 9 bases match TRBD1. CDR3 length equals 17 residues. V gave up 0 bases and J gave up 2 bases; unmatched junction bases: 8. Per the germline V gene, CDR1 is SGHDN and CDR2 is FVKESK.

The chain couples TRBV7-2 to TRBJ2-5; D may be TRBD2 (5 bases). Trimming removed 5 bases from V and 4 bases from J, with 5 bases in between. The CDR3 covers 11 residues. Germline V gene data show CDR1 as SGHTA and CDR2 as FQGNSA. The CDR3, as DNA: TGTGCCAGCAGCGAGGGAGAGACCCAGTACTTC. This encodes CASSEGETQYF.

The rearrangement uses TRBV29-1 and TRBJ2-1; the match to TRBD2 covers 13 bases. The V and J ends lost 0 bases and 4 bases, in that order; junction bases with no gene match: 9. The CDR3 is made up of 18 amino acids. Germline loops: CDR1 SQVTM, CDR2 ANQGSEA. As DNA, the CDR3 is TGCAGCGTTGAAGATCGGGGACTAGCGGGGATCAGATACAATGAGCAGTTCTTC. Its translation: CSVEDRGLAGIRYNEQFF.

The chain carries TRBV12-5 and TRBJ2-7, with 9 bases matching TRBD1. Germline V gives CDR1 LGHNT, CDR2 FRNRAP. The CDR3 length is 14 residues. Trimming at V came to 6 bases and at J to 3 bases, leaving 6 bases not matched to a gene. In DNA form, the CDR3 reads TGTGCTAGTGGGACCGGGACAGGGTACTACGAGCAGTACTTC. As protein: CASGTGTGYYEQYF.

This chain uses TRBV2 with TRBJ1-5; 8 bases are shared with TRBD1. The CDR3 is 14 residues long. The germline V gene has CDR1 SNHLY and CDR2 FYNNEI. Trimming took 6 bases from V and 7 from J; bases not matched to a gene: 8. As DNA, the CDR3 is TGTGCCAGCAGCCTTTCAGGGGGCTGGCAGCCCCAGCATTTT. It specifies CASSLSGGWQPQHF.

This clone was counted between two and nine times. The CDR3 DNA reads as TGTGCCAGCAGTCTCGGGGACTACAATGAGCAGTTCTTC. Its protein is CASSLGDYNEQFF. The chain joins TRBV27 to TRBJ2-1, with D possibly TRBD2 on 5 matching bases. Germline CDR1 and CDR2: MNHEY and SMNVEV (reference sequence). Trimming took off 5 bases at V and 3 bases at J, with 8 bases between the two ends. CDR3 length: 13 residues.